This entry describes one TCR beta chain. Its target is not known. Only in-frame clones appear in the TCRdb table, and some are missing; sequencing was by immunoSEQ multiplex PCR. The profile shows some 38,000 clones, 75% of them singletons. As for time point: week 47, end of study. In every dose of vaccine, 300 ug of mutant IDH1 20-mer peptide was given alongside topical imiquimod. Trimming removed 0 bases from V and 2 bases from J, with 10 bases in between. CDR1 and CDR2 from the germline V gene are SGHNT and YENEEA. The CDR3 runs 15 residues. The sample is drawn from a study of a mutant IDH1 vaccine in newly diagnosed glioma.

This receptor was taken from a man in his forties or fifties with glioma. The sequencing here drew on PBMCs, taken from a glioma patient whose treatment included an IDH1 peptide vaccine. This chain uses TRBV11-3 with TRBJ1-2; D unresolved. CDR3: CASSLDSAGNYGYTF. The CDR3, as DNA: TGTGCCAGCAGCTTAGATAGTGCAGGCAACTATGGCTACACCTTC. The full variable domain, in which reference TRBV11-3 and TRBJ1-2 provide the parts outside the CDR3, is EAGVVQSPRYKIIEKKQPVAFWCNPISGHNTLYWYLQNLGQGPELLIRYENEEAVDDSQLPKDRFSAERLKGVDSTLKIQPAELGDSAVYLCASSLDSAGNYGYTFGSGTRLTVV.